One and the same sample provided the 5 T cell receptor beta chains below, sequenced in a study of vaccination effects on CD4 cells after COVID-19. The protocol was immunoSEQ multiplex PCR, while the TCRdb copy is restricted to in-frame clones and leaves out a portion. Of 20,000 to 25,000 clones listed, approximately 80% are singletons. For these TCRs, the target antigens are not known. The ViraFEST assay expanded antigen-specific CD4+ T cells with viral peptide pools before sequencing. Upon completion of more than eight days in culture, CD4+ T cells were isolated. Each participant was given two doses of one vaccine (BNT162b2 or mRNA-1273). This specimen consisted of CD4+ T cells from PBMCs cultured with SARS-CoV-2 spike peptides, obtained after COVID-19 vaccination. The receptor source for this set is a human donor who received a COVID-19 vaccine. Some clones in this sample may be carry-over from other donors' samples.

The chain couples TRBV19 to TRBJ2-2; 7 bases are a match to TRBD1. V gave up 1 base and J gave up 6 bases; unmatched junction bases: 2. The V gene's germline CDR1 is LNHDA and CDR2 SQIVND (reference sequence). The CDR3 runs 14 residues. Here the CDR3 reads CASSIGGGPGELFF. Written as DNA, the CDR3 is TGTGCCAGTAGTATAGGAGGGGGCCCCGGGGAGCTGTTTTTT. The variable domain in full, completed from reference TRBV19 and TRBJ2-2, reads DGGITQSPKYLFRKEGQNVTLSCEQNLNHDAMYWYRQDPGQGLRLIYYSQIVNDFQKGDIAEGYSVSREKKESFPLTVTSAQKNPTAFYLCASSIGGGPGELFFGEGSRLTVL.

The chain recombines TRBV18 with TRBJ2-6, with D uncertain. The CDR3 totals 15 residues. The germline V gene has CDR1 KGHSH and CDR2 LQKENI. V lost 6 bases and J 1 base, leaving 10 bases between the germline ends. CDR3 region: CASSPFGSGANVLTF. The CDR3 nucleotides are TGTGCCAGCTCCCCCTTTGGTTCTGGGGCCAACGTCCTGACTTTC.

This sequence joins TRBV11-3 and TRBJ2-5; 8 bases fit TRBD2. With V trimmed by 5 bases and J by 1 base, 3 bases remained unmatched. This CDR3 is 14 amino acids long. Germline V lookup: CDR1 SGHNT, CDR2 YENEEA. The CDR3 sequence: CASSTGGSQETQYF. CDR3 DNA sequence: TGTGCCAGCAGCACGGGGGGGAGCCAAGAGACCCAGTACTTC.

This rearrangement joins TRBV6-1 to TRBJ2-7; TRBD1 agrees at 8 bases. The CDR3 sequence is 15 residues long. After removal of 6 bases from V and 5 bases from J, the junction contained 12 bases not matched to a gene. The germline V gene has CDR1 MNHNS and CDR2 SASEGT. The CDR3 region has the DNA TGTGCCAGCAGACGAACCGGGACAGGCGGCCACGAGCAGTACGTC. This codes for CASRRTGTGGHEQYV.

This clone has a single count. The genes are TRBV4-1 and TRBJ1-2; 7 positions match TRBD1. This CDR3 is 16 amino acids long. J was trimmed by 6 bases and V by 4 bases; bases with no gene match: 14. Germline V gene sequence: CDR1 MGHRA, CDR2 YSYEKL. The CDR3 nucleotides read TGCGCCAGCAGCCCCGGGGACCTTGGACAGGTTGATGGCTACACCTTC. It specifies CASSPGDLGQVDGYTF.